This T cell receptor (beta chain) was sequenced in a study of cytomegalovirus exposure and HLA in healthy donors. The CDR3 contains 14 residues. Per germline, CDR1 SGHTA and CDR2 FQGNSA. The V and J ends lost 5 bases and 8 bases respectively, with 15 bases between them. PCR was performed using 60 Vbeta and 13 Jbeta primers. Libraries were prepared by immunoSEQ multiplex PCR; TCRdb keeps only in-frame clonotypes and omits some of them. Among 180,000 or so clones, over 60% were seen once, and the ten largest hold roughly 1.5%. The sample comprised PBMCs. The chain joins TRBV7-2 to TRBJ1-4, with no clear D. The TCR sequence derives from a man aged 18 to 30 in good health and CMV-seronegative. CDR3 in amino acids: CASSPGRVGEKLFF. The CDR3 region has the DNA TGTGCCAGCAGCCCGGGGAGGGTTGGGGAAAAACTGTTTTTT.